This TCR beta chain comes out of a study of cytomegalovirus exposure and HLA in healthy donors. The germline V gene encodes CDR1 LNHDA and CDR2 SQIVND (reference sequence). The trim removed 3 bases at V and 8 bases at J, leaving 3 bases unmatched. The length of the CDR3 is 14 residues. As to this clone: Its antigen is unidentified.

Unrecorded immune exposure was likely among donors, who were nominally healthy when sampled. Study-level findings and limits: A later analysis reportedly found fewer N-insertions in an Asian-associated ancestry cluster than the roughly 670-donor mean.

The PCR was carried out with 60 Vbeta primers and 13 Jbeta primers. Only in-frame clones appear in the TCRdb table, and some are missing; sequencing was by immunoSEQ multiplex PCR. The sample carries about 200,000 clones, 82% recorded once. Material: PBMCs. This clonotype was obtained from a boy between 2 and 10 years old in good health and CMV-seronegative. The chain has TRBV19 and TRBJ2-1; 11 bases line up with TRBD2. DNA of the CDR3: TGTGCCAGTAGTATGATAGCGGGAGGGGATGAGCAGTTCTTC. Protein sequence: CASSMIAGGDEQFF.